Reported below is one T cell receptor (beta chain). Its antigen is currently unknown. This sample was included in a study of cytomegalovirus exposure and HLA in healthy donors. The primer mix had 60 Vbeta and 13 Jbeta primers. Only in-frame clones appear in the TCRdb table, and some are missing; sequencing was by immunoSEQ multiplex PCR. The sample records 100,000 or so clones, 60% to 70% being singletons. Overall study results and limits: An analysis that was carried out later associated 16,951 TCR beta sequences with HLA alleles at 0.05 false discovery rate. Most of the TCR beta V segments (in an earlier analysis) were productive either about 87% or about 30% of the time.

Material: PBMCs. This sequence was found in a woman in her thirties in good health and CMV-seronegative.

The CDR3 DNA sequence: TGTGCCAGCAAACTGACAGGGTTCTCCTACGAGCAGTACTTC. It encodes CASKLTGFSYEQYF. The chain has TRBV11-2 and TRBJ2-7; 7 nucleotides agree with TRBD1. Germline-derived CDR1 and CDR2 are SGHAT and FQNNGV. V shed 7 bases and J 0 bases; nucleotides not matched to a gene: 6. This CDR3 comprises 14 residues.